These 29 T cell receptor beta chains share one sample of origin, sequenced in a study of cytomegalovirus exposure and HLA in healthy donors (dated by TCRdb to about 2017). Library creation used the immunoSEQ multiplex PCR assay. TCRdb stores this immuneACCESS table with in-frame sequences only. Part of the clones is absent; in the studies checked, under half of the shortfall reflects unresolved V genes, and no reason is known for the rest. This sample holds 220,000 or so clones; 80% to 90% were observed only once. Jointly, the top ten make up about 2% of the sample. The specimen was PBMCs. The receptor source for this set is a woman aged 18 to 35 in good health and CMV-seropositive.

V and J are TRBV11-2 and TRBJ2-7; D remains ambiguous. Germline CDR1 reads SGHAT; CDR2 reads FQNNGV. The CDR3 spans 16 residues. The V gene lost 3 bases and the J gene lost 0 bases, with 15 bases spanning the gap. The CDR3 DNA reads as TGTGCCAGCAGCTTCATCCAGCTTCAGCGCTCCTACGAGCAGTACTTC. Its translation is CASSFIQLQRSYEQYF.

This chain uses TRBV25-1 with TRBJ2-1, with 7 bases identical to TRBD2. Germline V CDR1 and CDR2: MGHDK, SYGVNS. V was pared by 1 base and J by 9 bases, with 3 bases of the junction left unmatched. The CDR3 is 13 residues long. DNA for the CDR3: TGTGCCAGCAGTGAATGGGACTATTCTGAGCAGTTCTTC. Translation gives CASSEWDYSEQFF.

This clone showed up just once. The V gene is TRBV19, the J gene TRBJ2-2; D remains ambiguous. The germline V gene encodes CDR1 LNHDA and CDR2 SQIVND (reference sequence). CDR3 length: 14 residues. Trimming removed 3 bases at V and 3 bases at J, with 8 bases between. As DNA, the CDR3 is TGTGCCAGTAGTATTTTCCGGGACACCGGGGAGCTGTTTTTT. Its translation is CASSIFRDTGELFF.

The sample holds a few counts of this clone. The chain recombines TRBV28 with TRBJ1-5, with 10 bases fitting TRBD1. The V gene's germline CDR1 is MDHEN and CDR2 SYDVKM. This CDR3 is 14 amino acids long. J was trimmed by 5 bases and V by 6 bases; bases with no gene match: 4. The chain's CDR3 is CASRHGTGDQPQHF. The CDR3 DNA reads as TGTGCCAGCAGGCATGGGACAGGGGATCAGCCCCAGCATTTT. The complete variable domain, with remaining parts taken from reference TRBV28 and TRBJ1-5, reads DVKVTQSSRYLVKRTGEKVFLECVQDMDHENMFWYRQDPGLGLRLIYFSYDVKMKEKGDIPEGYSVSREKKERFSLILESASTNQTSMYLCASRHGTGDQPQHFGDGTRLSIL.

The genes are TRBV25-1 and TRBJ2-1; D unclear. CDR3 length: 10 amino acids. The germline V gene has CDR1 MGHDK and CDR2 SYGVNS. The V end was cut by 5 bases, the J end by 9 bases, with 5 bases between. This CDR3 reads CASSLSEQFF. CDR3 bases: TGTGCCAGCAGTTTATCTGAGCAGTTCTTC.

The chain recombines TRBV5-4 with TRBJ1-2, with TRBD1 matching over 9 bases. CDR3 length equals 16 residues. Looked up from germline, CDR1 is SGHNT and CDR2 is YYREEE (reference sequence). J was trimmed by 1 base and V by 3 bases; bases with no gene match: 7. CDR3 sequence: CASSWGQGLNNYGYTF. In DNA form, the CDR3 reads TGTGCCAGCAGCTGGGGACAGGGACTTAATAACTATGGCTACACCTTC.

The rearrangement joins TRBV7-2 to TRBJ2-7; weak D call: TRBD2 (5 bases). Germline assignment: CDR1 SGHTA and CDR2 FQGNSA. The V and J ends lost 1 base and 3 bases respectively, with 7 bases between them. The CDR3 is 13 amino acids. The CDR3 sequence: CASSLVGVYEQYF. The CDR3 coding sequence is TGTGCCAGCAGCTTAGTCGGGGTCTACGAGCAGTACTTC.

CDR3 residues: CASSGSAASTDTQYF. CDR3 nucleotides: TGCGCCAGCAGCGGGAGCGCCGCTAGCACAGATACGCAGTATTTT. The chain carries TRBV5-1 and TRBJ2-3, with D possibly being TRBD2 (5 bases). Trimming pared 4 bases from V and 0 bases from J, leaving 12 bases between. Germline V lookup: CDR1 SGHRS, CDR2 YFSETQ. This CDR3 is built from 15 residues.

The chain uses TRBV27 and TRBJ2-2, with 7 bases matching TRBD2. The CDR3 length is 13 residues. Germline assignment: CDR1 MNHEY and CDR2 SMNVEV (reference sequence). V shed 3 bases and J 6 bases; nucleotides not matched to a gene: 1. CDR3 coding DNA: TGTGCCAGCAGTTTCGGGGGGTCCGGGGAGCTGTTTTTT. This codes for CASSFGGSGELFF.

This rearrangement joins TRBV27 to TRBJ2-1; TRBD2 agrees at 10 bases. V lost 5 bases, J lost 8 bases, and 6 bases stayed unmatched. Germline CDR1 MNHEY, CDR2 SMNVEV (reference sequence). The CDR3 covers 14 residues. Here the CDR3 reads CASSLAGVDDEQFF. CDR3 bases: TGTGCCAGCAGTCTAGCGGGAGTGGATGATGAGCAGTTCTTC.

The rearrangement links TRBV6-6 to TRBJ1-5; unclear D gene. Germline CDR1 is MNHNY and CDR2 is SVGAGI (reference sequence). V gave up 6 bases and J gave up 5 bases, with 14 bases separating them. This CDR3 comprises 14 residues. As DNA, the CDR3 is TGTGCCAGCAGCCCAGGCACCCCTTATCAGCCCCAGCATTTT. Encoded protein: CASSPGTPYQPQHF.

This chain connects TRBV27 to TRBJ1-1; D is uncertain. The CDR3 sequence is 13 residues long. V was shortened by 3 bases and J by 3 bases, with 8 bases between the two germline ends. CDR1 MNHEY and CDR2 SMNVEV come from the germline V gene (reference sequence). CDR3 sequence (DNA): TGTGCCAGCAGTTTGACTTTATACACTGAAGCTTTCTTT. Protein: CASSLTLYTEAFF.

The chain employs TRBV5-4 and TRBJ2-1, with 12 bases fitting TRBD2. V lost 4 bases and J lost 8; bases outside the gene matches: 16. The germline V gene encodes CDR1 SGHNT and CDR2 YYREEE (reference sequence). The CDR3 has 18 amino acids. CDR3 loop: CASSKGAPSGRALDEQFF. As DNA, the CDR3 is TGTGCCAGCAGCAAGGGGGCGCCTAGCGGGAGGGCCCTGGATGAGCAGTTCTTC.

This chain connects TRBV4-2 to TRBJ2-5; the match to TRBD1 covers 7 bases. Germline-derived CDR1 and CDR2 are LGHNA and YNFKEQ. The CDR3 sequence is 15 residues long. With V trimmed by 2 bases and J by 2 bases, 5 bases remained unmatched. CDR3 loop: CASSQKPGQQETQYF. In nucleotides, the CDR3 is TGTGCCAGCAGCCAAAAACCGGGACAGCAAGAGACCCAGTACTTC.

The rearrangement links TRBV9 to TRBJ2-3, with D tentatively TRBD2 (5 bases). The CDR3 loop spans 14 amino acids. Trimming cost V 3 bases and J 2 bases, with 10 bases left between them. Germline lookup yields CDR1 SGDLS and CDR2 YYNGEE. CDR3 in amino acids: CASSEGLLTDTQYF. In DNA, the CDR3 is TGTGCCAGCAGCGAAGGACTCCTCACAGATACGCAGTATTTT.

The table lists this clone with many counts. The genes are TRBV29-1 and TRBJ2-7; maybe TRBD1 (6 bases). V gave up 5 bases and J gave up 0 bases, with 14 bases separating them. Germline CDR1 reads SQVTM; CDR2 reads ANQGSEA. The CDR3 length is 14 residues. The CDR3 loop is CSVYTGTSSYEQYF. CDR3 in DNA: TGCAGCGTTTATACAGGGACGAGCTCCTACGAGCAGTACTTC.

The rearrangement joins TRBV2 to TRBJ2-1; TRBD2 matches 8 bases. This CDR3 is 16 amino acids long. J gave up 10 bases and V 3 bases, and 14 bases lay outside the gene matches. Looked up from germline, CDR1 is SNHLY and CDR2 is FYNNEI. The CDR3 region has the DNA TGTGCCAGCAGTGAGGCCCCGGGACTAGGTATTGGGGAGCAGTTCTTC. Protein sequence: CASSEAPGLGIGEQFF.

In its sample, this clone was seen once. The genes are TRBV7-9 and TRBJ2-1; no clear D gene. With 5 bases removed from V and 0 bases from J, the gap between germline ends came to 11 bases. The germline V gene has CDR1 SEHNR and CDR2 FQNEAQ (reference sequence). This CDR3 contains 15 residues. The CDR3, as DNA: TGTGCCAGCAGCCTAGGCGGCCGCTCCTACAATGAGCAGTTCTTC. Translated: CASSLGGRSYNEQFF.

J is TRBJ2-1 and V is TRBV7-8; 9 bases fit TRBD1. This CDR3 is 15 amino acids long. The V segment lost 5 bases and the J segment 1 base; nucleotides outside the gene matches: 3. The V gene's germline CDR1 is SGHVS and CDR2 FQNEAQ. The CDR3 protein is CASSVDRGSYNEQFF. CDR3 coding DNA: TGTGCCAGCAGCGTAGACAGGGGGTCCTACAATGAGCAGTTCTTC.

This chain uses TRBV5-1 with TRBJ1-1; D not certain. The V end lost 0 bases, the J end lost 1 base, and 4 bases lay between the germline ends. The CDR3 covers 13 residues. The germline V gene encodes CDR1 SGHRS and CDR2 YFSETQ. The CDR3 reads CASSLAWNTEAFF. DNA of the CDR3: TGCGCCAGCAGCTTGGCTTGGAACACTGAAGCTTTCTTT.

This CDR3 is CASSSLTGGLYNEQFF. For the CDR3, the DNA is TGTGCCAGCAGTTCCCTCACAGGGGGACTTTACAATGAGCAGTTCTTC. The chain has TRBV28 and TRBJ2-1; 8 bases agree with TRBD1. The CDR3 is made up of 16 amino acids. CDR1 is MDHEN and CDR2 is SYDVKM in the germline V gene. V shed 4 bases, J shed 4 bases, and the junction held 9 bases outside the gene matches.

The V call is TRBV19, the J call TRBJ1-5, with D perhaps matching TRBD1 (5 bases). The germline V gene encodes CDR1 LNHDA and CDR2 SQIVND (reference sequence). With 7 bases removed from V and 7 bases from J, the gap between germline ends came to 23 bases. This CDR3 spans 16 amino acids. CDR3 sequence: CASIRARGPGGQPQHF. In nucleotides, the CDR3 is TGTGCCAGTATTAGGGCGAGGGGCCCGGGAGGACAGCCCCAGCATTTT.

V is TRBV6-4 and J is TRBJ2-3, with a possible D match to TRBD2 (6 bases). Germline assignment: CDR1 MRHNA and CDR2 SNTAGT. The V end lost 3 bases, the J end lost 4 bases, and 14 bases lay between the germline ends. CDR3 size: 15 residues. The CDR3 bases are TGTGCCAGCAGTGAAGGTGGTACGGGAGCAGATACGCAGTATTTT. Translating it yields CASSEGGTGADTQYF.

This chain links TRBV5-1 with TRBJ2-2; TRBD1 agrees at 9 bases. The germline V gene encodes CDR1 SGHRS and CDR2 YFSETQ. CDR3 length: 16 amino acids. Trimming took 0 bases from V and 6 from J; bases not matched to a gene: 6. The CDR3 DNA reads TGCGCCAGCAGCTTGGAAACAGGGGGCGACGCCGGGGAGCTGTTTTTT. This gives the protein CASSLETGGDAGELFF.

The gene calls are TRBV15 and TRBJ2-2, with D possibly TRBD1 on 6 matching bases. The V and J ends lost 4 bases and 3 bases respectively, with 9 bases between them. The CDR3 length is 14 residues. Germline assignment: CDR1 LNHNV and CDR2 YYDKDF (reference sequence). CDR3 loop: CATSTRQDTGELFF. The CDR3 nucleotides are TGTGCCACCAGCACTCGACAGGACACCGGGGAGCTGTTTTTT.

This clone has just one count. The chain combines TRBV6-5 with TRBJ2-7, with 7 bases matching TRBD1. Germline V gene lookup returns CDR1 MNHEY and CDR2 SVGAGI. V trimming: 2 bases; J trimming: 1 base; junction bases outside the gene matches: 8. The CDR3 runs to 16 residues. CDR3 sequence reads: CASSYPIRDRSYEQYF. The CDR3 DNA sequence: TGTGCCAGCAGTTACCCTATCCGGGACAGATCCTACGAGCAGTACTTC.

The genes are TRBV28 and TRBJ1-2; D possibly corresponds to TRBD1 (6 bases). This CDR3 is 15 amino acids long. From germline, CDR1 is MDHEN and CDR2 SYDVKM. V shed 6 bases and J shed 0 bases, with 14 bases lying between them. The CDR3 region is CASREPGHPNYGYTF. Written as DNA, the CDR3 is TGTGCCAGCAGAGAACCGGGACACCCTAACTATGGCTACACCTTC.

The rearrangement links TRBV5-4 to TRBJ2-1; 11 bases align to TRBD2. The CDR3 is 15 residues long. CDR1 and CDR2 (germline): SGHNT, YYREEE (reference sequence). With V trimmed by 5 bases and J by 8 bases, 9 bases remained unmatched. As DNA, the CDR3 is TGTGCCAGCAGGATCACTAGCGGGAGTGTGGATGAGCAGTTCTTC. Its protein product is CASRITSGSVDEQFF.

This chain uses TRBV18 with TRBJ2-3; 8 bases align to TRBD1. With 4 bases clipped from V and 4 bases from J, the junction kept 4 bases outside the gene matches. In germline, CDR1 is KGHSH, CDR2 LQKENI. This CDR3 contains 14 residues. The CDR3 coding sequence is TGTGCCAGCTCACTACAGGGGGTCGCAGATACGCAGTATTTT. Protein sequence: CASSLQGVADTQYF.